The clone carrying this T cell receptor beta chain was seen more than once but under ten times. What it recognizes is unknown. After constant-region reverse-primer amplification, full-length variable regions underwent semi-nested PCR with Nested Universal Primer A. TCRdb reprocessed the 5' RACE reads with MiXCR, giving one entry per CDR3 protein. The repertoire includes roughly 56,000 distinct CDR3 sequences, just under 30% of them detected once, and roughly 2.5% sits in the top ten. CD25-based Treg depletion was applied to purified naive CD4+ T cells. Deletions cut 0 bases from V and 1 base from J, with 12 bases between. CDR3 length: 16 residues. The V gene's germline CDR1 is SGDLS and CDR2 YYNGEE. The study's findings and limits: Tumor memory CD4+ T cell TCR gene usage clustered with blood and lymph node memory CD4+ cells and lymph node naive CD4+ cells.

The sequence was obtained from a female donor with breast cancer. The J gene is TRBJ2-3, the V gene TRBV9; D might be TRBD1 or TRBD2, each matching 5 bases. The sample comprised tumor-infiltrating naive CD4+ T cells sorted from the breast tumor. Subset reported: naive CD4+ T cells, CD4+CD45RA+CD25-. CDR3 residues: CASSVGDLRGTDTQYF. CDR3 DNA sequence: TGTGCCAGCAGCGTAGGGGACCTCAGGGGCACAGATACGCAGTATTTT.